This passage covers 26 T cell receptor beta chains from one sample sequenced in a study of T cells expressing NK-cell markers. TCRdb reanalyzed the 5' RACE reads, giving one entry per CDR3 protein sequence and no DNA. The listing contains roughly 390,000 distinct CDR3 sequences. Input material: blood T cells: a sorted CD56 or NKG2C T cell subset, CD4+ or CD8+ T cells, or bulk PBMC T cells (not recorded which). These receptors all stem from a woman aged 50 to 60 in good health.

The genes are TRBV10-3 and TRBJ2-3; TCRdb indicates TRBD2, and absent DNA this call remains unverified. Germline-derived CDR1 and CDR2 are ENHRY and SYGVKD. The CDR3 contains 16 residues. The CDR3 here is CAISESLAGYTDTQYF.

The chain is built from TRBV12-3 or TRBV12-4 and TRBJ2-3; the D call from TCRdb, TRBD1, cannot be confirmed without DNA. This CDR3 is 16 amino acids long. CDR3 sequence reads: CASSPLGGDYTDTQYF.

The CDR3 sequence is CASTDNSYEQYF. The chain recombines TRBV12-3 or TRBV12-4 with TRBJ2-7. The CDR3 is 12 amino acids.

The V call is TRBV27, the J call TRBJ2-7; TCRdb's D call of TRBD1 is untestable without DNA. The CDR3 spans 14 residues. Germline CDR1 and CDR2: MNHEY and SMNVEV (reference sequence). CDR3 sequence reads: CASSSQGAPREQYF.

The chain links TRBV19 to TRBJ1-1. This CDR3 contains 14 residues. Germline-derived CDR1 and CDR2 are LNHDA and SQIVND (reference sequence). The CDR3 spells CASSPITWNTEAFF. The full variable domain, with the rest looked up from reference TRBV19 and TRBJ1-1, is DGGITQSPKYLFRKEGQNVTLSCEQNLNHDAMYWYRQDPGQGLRLIYYSQIVNDFQKGDIAEGYSVSREKKESFPLTVTSAQKNPTAFYLCASSPITWNTEAFFGQGTRLTVV.

V and J are TRBV11-2 and TRBJ2-1; TCRdb names TRBD2, which stays unverified in the absence of DNA. The CDR3 runs to 15 residues. CDR1 and CDR2 (germline): SGHAT, FQNNGV. The CDR3: CASSPNSGNYNEQFF.

This sequence joins TRBV7-7 and TRBJ2-5; TCRdb calls TRBD2, which cannot be checked without DNA. This CDR3 is built from 14 residues. Germline values: CDR1 SSHAT, CDR2 FNYEAQ (reference sequence). CDR3 protein: CASSLDSHRETQYF.

The rearrangement joins TRBV10-3 to TRBJ2-6; TCRdb lists TRBD1, though no DNA is available to test this call. In germline, CDR1 is ENHRY, CDR2 SYGVKD. The CDR3 extends over 15 amino acids. The CDR3: CAIHEGGAGANVLTF.

The CDR3 spells CASIRTGDLAKNIQYF. The chain is built from TRBV25-1 and TRBJ2-4; TCRdb lists TRBD2, though no DNA is available to test this call. The germline gives CDR1 MGHDK, CDR2 SYGVNS. The length of the CDR3 is 16 residues. The full variable domain, with the rest looked up from reference TRBV25-1 and TRBJ2-4, is EADIYQTPRYLVIGTGKKITLECSQTMGHDKMYWYQQDPGMELHLIHYSYGVNSTEKGDLSSESTVSRIRTEHFPLTLESARPSHTSQYLCASIRTGDLAKNIQYFGAGTRLSVL.

The V gene is TRBV5-1, the J gene TRBJ1-2. Germline V gene sequence: CDR1 SGHRS, CDR2 YFSETQ. There are 13 residues in the CDR3. CDR3: CASSSGLDYGYTF.

This chain joins TRBV19 and TRBJ2-3; with no DNA, the TCRdb D assignment of TRBD1 cannot be verified. The CDR3 runs 12 residues. From germline, CDR1 is LNHDA and CDR2 SQIVND (reference sequence). CDR3 amino acids: CASTGSTDTQYF.

The V gene is TRBV6-1, the J gene TRBJ2-7; the TRBD2 assignment by TCRdb is unverifiable without DNA. The germline V gene has CDR1 MNHNS and CDR2 SASEGT. The CDR3 has 16 residues. The CDR3 spells CASSRISGQLSYEQYF.

This rearrangement joins TRBV11-3 to TRBJ2-5; TCRdb selects TRBD2, and the lack of DNA leaves this call unchecked. Germline V gives CDR1 SGHNT, CDR2 YENEEA. The CDR3 totals 15 residues. The CDR3 loop is CASSSWGREEETQYF.

The J gene is TRBJ2-1, the V gene TRBV20-1. Germline CDR1 DFQATT, CDR2 SNEGSKA (reference sequence). The CDR3 has 12 residues. The CDR3 is CSAGYGVNEQFF.

The chain couples TRBV4-2 to TRBJ2-3; TCRdb gives TRBD1 as the D gene, but with no DNA this cannot be confirmed. The germline V gene encodes CDR1 LGHNA and CDR2 YNFKEQ. The CDR3 extends over 15 amino acids. CDR3 residues: CASSQAASSQGTQYF.

The chain has TRBV29-1 and TRBJ2-2; TCRdb's D call of TRBD1 is untestable without DNA. This CDR3 has 13 amino acids. Per germline, CDR1 SQVTM and CDR2 ANQGSEA. CDR3 sequence reads: CSVHVGAGGELFF.

The chain uses TRBV5-1 and TRBJ2-7; TCRdb selects TRBD2, and the lack of DNA leaves this call unchecked. Germline CDR1 SGHRS, CDR2 YFSETQ. The CDR3 runs 15 residues. CDR3 region: CASSSLGGVNYEQYF.

The V gene is TRBV5-1, the J gene TRBJ1-4; TCRdb returns TRBD1, unconfirmable since there is no DNA. CDR1 and CDR2 from the germline V gene are SGHRS and YFSETQ. The CDR3 sequence is 14 residues long. The CDR3: CASSRTEPNEKLFF.

The chain couples TRBV3-1 to TRBJ1-2. CDR1 LGHDT and CDR2 YNNKEL come from the germline V gene (reference sequence). The CDR3 extends over 12 amino acids. CDR3 loop: CASSQVQYGYTF.

This chain joins TRBV5-1 and TRBJ2-1. Germline lookup yields CDR1 SGHRS and CDR2 YFSETQ. There are 15 residues in the CDR3. The CDR3 protein is CASSWQGSSYNEQFF.

The rearrangement links TRBV12-3 or TRBV12-4 to TRBJ2-5; TCRdb's D gene call, TRBD1, goes unchecked for lack of DNA. The CDR3 length is 16 residues. The CDR3 loop reads CASSLAGTGFRETQYF.

This rearrangement joins TRBV5-5 to TRBJ2-5; TCRdb lists TRBD2, though no DNA is available to test this call. The CDR3 is 17 amino acids. Germline V CDR1 and CDR2: SGHKS, YYEKEE (reference sequence). CDR3: CASSFSLAERDQETQYF.

V gene TRBV11-3 combines with J gene TRBJ2-1; TCRdb picks TRBD2, but there is no DNA to check that call. Germline loops: CDR1 SGHNT, CDR2 YENEEA. The CDR3 has 20 residues. CDR3: CASSLDKRDSGLAGDNEQFF.

The chain couples TRBV18 to TRBJ2-1. The germline V gene has CDR1 KGHSH and CDR2 LQKENI. The CDR3 covers 13 residues. CDR3 protein: CASSPIPGNEQFF.

The chain employs TRBV5-1 and TRBJ2-7; TCRdb's D gene call, TRBD2, goes unchecked for lack of DNA. CDR3 length equals 12 residues. Germline CDR1 is SGHRS and CDR2 is YFSETQ. The CDR3 sequence: CASREGNYEQYF.

This chain links TRBV5-1 with TRBJ1-2; TCRdb designates TRBD1, a call that cannot be tested without DNA. Germline V gene sequence: CDR1 SGHRS, CDR2 YFSETQ. This CDR3 has 15 amino acids. CDR3 region: CASSGQGSEFDGYTF. The whole variable domain, filled in from reference TRBV5-1 and TRBJ1-2, reads KAGVTQTPRYLIKTRGQQVTLSCSPISGHRSVSWYQQTPGQGLQFLFEYFSETQRNKGNFPGRFSGRQFSNSRSEMNVSTLELGDSALYLCASSGQGSEFDGYTFGSGTRLTVV.